The 8 T cell receptor beta chains below come from one sample, sequenced in a study of T cell responses to AZD1222 COVID-19 vaccine. Clones were sequenced by immunoSEQ multiplex PCR, and TCRdb holds only the in-frame ones, with some missing. The table has more than 140,000 clones, about 91% seen once. The source material was peripheral blood, sampled on day 0 of MenACWY control vaccination. The receptors were sampled from an adult in good health.

The chain combines TRBV7-3 with TRBJ2-4; D remains ambiguous. The CDR3 runs to 13 residues. The germline gives CDR1 SGHTA, CDR2 FQGTGA. V lost 4 bases, J lost 9 bases, and 13 bases lay in between. The CDR3 sequence is CASSSPPFFIQYF. Here the CDR3 DNA reads TGTGCCAGCAGCTCCCCTCCGTTCTTCATTCAGTACTTC.

The J gene is TRBJ2-5, the V gene TRBV18; D possibly corresponds to TRBD2 (7 bases). Looked up from germline, CDR1 is KGHSH and CDR2 is LQKENI. The ends were cut back, 3 bases at V and 2 bases at J, with 22 bases in the middle. This CDR3 comprises 18 residues. This CDR3 reads CASSPPRGAGGLQETQYF. Written as DNA, the CDR3 is TGTGCCAGCTCACCCCCCCGGGGGGCCGGTGGTTTACAAGAGACCCAGTACTTC.

This clone appeared once. J is TRBJ2-2 and V is TRBV3-1 (or the pseudogene TRBV3-2); 9 bases align to TRBD1. This CDR3 has 17 residues. The germline gives CDR1 LGHDT, CDR2 YNNKEL (reference sequence). With 4 bases clipped from V and 3 bases from J, the junction kept 9 bases outside the gene matches. The CDR3 DNA is TGTGCCAGCAGCCGGAGTCTGGGACAGGGTTACACCGGGGAGCTGTTTTTT. Protein: CASSRSLGQGYTGELFF.

This chain connects TRBV7-2 to TRBJ1-1; D is uncertain. The V end lost 6 bases, the J end lost 3 bases, and 17 bases lay between the germline ends. The CDR3 contains 15 residues. The germline CDR1 and CDR2 sequences are SGHTA and FQGNSA. The CDR3 sequence: CASRLMAPGDTEAFF. In DNA, the CDR3 is TGTGCCAGCAGACTGATGGCCCCGGGAGACACTGAAGCTTTCTTT.

The chain combines TRBV20-1 with TRBJ1-2; D is possibly TRBD1 (6 bases). Per the germline V gene, CDR1 is DFQATT and CDR2 is SNEGSKA (reference sequence). The CDR3 consists of 18 residues. Trimming took 3 bases from V and 3 from J, leaving 26 bases between them. The CDR3 DNA reads TGCAGTGCTAGTACCATAGTAGTGGGGGGCGCGGTTGACTATGGCTACACCTTC. Residues: CSASTIVVGGAVDYGYTF.

The chain combines TRBV5-1 with TRBJ2-3; 13 bases line up with TRBD2. Germline CDR1 and CDR2: SGHRS and YFSETQ. The trim removed 3 bases at V and 4 bases at J, leaving 5 bases unmatched. This CDR3 region has 16 residues. The CDR3 DNA is TGCGCCAGCAGCTACACTAGCGGGGGGGCCGCAGATACGCAGTATTTT. This codes for CASSYTSGGAADTQYF. Based on the CDR3 plus reference TRBV5-1 and TRBJ2-3, the full variable domain is KAGVTQTPRYLIKTRGQQVTLSCSPISGHRSVSWYQQTPGQGLQFLFEYFSETQRNKGNFPGRFSGRQFSNSRSEMNVSTLELGDSALYLCASSYTSGGAADTQYFGPGTRLTVL.

As concerns this clone: Other nucleotide sequences in the sample specify the same CDR3. The gene calls are TRBV6-5 and TRBJ1-6; a weak D match, TRBD1 (6 bases). Germline lookup yields CDR1 MNHEY and CDR2 SVGAGI. V was trimmed by 5 bases and J by 6 bases, leaving 8 bases between them. The CDR3 has 13 residues. CDR3 protein: CASSPRGNSPLHF. DNA for the CDR3: TGTGCCAGCAGTCCCAGGGGTAATTCACCCCTCCACTTT.

V gene TRBV30 combines with J gene TRBJ1-1; D is possibly TRBD1 (5 bases). CDR1 is GTSNPN, CDR2 SVGIG, per germline (reference sequence). The CDR3 has 13 amino acids. The CDR3 region has the DNA TGTGCGCGCTCGCAGGGCAGGAACACTGAAGCTTTCTTT. Its translation: CARSQGRNTEAFF.